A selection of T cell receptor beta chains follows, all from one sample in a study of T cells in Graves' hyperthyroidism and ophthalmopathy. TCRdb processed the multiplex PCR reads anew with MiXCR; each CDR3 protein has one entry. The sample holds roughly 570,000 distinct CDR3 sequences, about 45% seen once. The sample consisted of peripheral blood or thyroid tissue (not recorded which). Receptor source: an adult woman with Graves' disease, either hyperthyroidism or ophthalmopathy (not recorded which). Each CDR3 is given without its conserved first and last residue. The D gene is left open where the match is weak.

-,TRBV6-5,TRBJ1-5,ASSYGPPTGQETQH
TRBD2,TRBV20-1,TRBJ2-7,SARPGGYEQY
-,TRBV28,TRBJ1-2,ASSPYVSYGYT
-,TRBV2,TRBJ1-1,ASSPDLNTEAF
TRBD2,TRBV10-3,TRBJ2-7,AITSSGRAYEQY
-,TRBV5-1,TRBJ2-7,ASSRGVSPTSSYEQY
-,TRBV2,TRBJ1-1,ASSAWGGDEAF
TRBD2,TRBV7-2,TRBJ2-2,ASSLIAGGTGELF
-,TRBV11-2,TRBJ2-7,ASSFYICNANPGLGYEQY
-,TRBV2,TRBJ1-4,TSSVGRAEKLF
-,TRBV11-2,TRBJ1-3,ASRSGRGTLSGNTIY
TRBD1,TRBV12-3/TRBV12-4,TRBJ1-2,ASSPRDRPYGYT
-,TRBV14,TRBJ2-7,ASSQAGSPYEQY
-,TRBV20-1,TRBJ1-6,SASIGGIHNSPLH
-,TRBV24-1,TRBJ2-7,ASSFRTWGRDYEQY
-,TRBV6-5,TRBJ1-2,ASSYSSEAAVGYT
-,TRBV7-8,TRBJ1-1,ASSIQGGGTEAF
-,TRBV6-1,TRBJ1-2,ASSEGGTNYGYT
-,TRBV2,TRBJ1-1,ASFRRTNTEAF
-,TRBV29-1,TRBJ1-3,SVEGRISGNTIY
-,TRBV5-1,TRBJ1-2,ASSPPSGLVGGYT
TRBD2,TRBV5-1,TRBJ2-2,ASSLEFSGRADTGELF
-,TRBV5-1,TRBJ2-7,ASSAEASYEQY
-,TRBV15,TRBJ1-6,ATSRDAQGNSPLH
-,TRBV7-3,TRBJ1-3,ASSLKPGNTIY
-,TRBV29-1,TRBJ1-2,SVVASDTVPYGYT
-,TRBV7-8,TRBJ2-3,ASSPIRLDTQY
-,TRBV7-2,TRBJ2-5,ASSQDHTRFEETQY
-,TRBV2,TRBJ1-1,ASSDGTFGHTEAF
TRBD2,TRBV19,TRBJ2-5,ASSRGLLAGGETQY
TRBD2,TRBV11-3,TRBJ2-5,ASSAGTSGMETQY
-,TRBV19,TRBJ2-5,ASSPAGPRETQY
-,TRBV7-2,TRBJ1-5,ASSFYGKPQH
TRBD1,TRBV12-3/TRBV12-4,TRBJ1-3,ASSSRGQGNTIY
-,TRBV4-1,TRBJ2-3,ASSHLGFRSPDTQY
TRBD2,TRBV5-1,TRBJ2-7,ASSPGTSEPYEQY
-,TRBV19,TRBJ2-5,ASSPRDSNQETQY
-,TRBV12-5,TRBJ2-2,ASGRDYPLGELF
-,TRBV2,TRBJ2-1,ASSLTSNHEQF
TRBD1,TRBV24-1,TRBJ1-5,ATSDPGQENQPQH
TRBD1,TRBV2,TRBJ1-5,ASSGQGASNQPQH
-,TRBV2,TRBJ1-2,ASSETDSIGYT
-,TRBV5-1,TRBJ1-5,ASSLAGGPFEPQH
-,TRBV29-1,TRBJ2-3,SSISSGDTQY
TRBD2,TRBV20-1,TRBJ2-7,SATPSGRVHEQY
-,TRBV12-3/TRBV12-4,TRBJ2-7,ASSWGTSYEQY
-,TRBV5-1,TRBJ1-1,ASARTVNTEAF
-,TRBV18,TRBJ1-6,ASSPGSRSPLH
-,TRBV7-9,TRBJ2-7,ASSLPGLRGYEQY
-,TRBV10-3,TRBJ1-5,AISSQH
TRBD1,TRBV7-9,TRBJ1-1,ASSRTGGIDEAF
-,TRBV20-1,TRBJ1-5,SASPGVAQPQH
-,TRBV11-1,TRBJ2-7,ASSYRPLILQY
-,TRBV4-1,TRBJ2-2,ASSQARRDTGELF
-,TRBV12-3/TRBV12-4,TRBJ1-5,ASSSQGPASQPQH
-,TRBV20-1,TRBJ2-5,SASGAPGPGGETQY
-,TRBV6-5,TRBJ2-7,ASTLSNEQY
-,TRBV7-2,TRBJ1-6,ASSLLDRAPLH
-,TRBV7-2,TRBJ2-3,ASSPRVTDTQY